This TCR beta chain was sequenced during a study of Ad26.COV2.S vaccination and SARS-CoV-2 variants. The treatment is: approximately 18 received Ad26.COV2.S at low or high dose, single or two shots; 5 received placebo; per-sample allocation not given. Samples came from day 63 after the first vaccine or placebo injection. The donor was a Boston adult aged 18-55 years. Sequencing was performed with immunoSEQ multiplex PCR; in TCRdb, only in-frame clones are kept and a portion is missing. Of roughly 320,000 clones listed, just over 85% are singletons. V shed 4 bases and J 0 bases; nucleotides not matched to a gene: 13. The CDR3 sequence is 18 residues long. Germline V gene data show CDR1 as SGHRS and CDR2 as YFSETQ. In its sample, this clone was seen once. The target antigen is unknown. General study results and limits: Non-spike TCR breadth did not differ much between vaccine and placebo recipients. Reported post-vaccination CD8+ and CD4+ T cell responses to spike showed substantial breadth.

The TCR originated in a person between 18 and 65 years old who received the Ad26.COV2.S COVID-19 vaccine or a placebo. Source: peripheral blood, taken in a trial of Ad26.COV2.S vaccine versus placebo. The rearrangement links TRBV5-1 to TRBJ1-2; 9 bases map to TRBD1. CDR3 coding DNA: TGCGCCAGCAGCCCGGGAACAGGGGGCGGTGTAACTAACTATGGCTACACCTTC. This sequence encodes CASSPGTGGGVTNYGYTF.